Below are 9 T cell receptor beta chains sequenced from a single sample in a study of neurological immune-mediated disorders (dated by TCRdb to the late 2010s). To prepare the library, 5' RACE was applied. TCRdb records Illumina HiSeq 2500 as the sequencer. TCRdb applied fastp at Q25 and MiXCR to the public reads, then kept only in-frame beta chains. Every CDR3 protein is listed once, alongside the most common genes and DNA of its rows. For this sample the table gives approximately 50,000 distinct CDR3 sequences, of which approximately 9.2% were detected only once. The ten largest clones take up 1.9% of the sample. Explained via the paper, the time point label denotes: longitudinal time-point 3. The sequenced material came from PBMCs. Receptors originate from a middle-aged woman in good health.

This clonotype has ten or more counts. The chain is built from TRBV5-1 and TRBJ1-2, with TRBD1 matching 8 bases. Unmatched junction bases numbered 9, after V lost 2 bases and J lost 6 bases. From germline, CDR1 is SGHRS and CDR2 YFSETQ. This CDR3 comprises 15 residues. The CDR3 coding sequence is TGCGCCAGCAGCTTAAGGGTCCAGGGGGCCCATGGCTACACCTTC. Its protein is CASSLRVQGAHGYTF.

The sample holds a few counts of this clonotype. The genes are TRBV6-2 or TRBV6-3 and TRBJ2-7, with 8 bases that match TRBD2. The CDR3 has 14 residues. Germline V lookup: CDR1 MNHEY, CDR2 SVGEGT. With V trimmed by 7 bases and J by 4 bases, 9 bases remained unmatched. For the CDR3, the DNA is TGTGCCAGCAACCCAAGCGGGAGCGCGTACGAGCAGTACTTC. As protein: CASNPSGSAYEQYF.

Ten or more counts support this clonotype. The rearrangement links TRBV12-3 or TRBV12-4 to TRBJ1-6; 7 bases fit TRBD1. The CDR3 is made up of 14 amino acids. The trim removed 6 bases at V and 7 bases at J, leaving 6 bases unmatched. The CDR3 DNA follows: TGTGCCAGCAGCCCCTGGGACAGAAATTCACCCCTCCACTTT. The encoded protein is CASSPWDRNSPLHF.

This chain connects TRBV9 to TRBJ2-1, with D perhaps matching TRBD2 (6 bases). V lost 4 bases and J lost 3, with 14 bases in between. Per the germline V gene, CDR1 is SGDLS and CDR2 is YYNGEE. The CDR3 has 15 residues. The CDR3 DNA sequence: TGTGCCAGCAGCCCTTTTGCGGGAAACTACAATGAGCAGTTCTTC. It is translated as CASSPFAGNYNEQFF.

This clonotype was counted many times. The chain combines TRBV20-1 with TRBJ2-7; D not certain. Trimming took 5 bases from V and 1 from J, leaving 9 bases between them. Germline CDR1 reads DFQATT; CDR2 reads SNEGSKA (reference sequence). The CDR3 is made up of 12 amino acids. The DNA of the CDR3 is TGCAGTGCTGCCCAACGATCCTACGAGCAGTACTTC. It translates to CSAAQRSYEQYF.

This clonotype was picked up many times. The chain combines TRBV18 with TRBJ1-6, with D tentatively TRBD1 (6 bases). The CDR3 totals 15 residues. CDR1 is KGHSH and CDR2 is LQKENI in the germline V gene. V shed 4 bases and J shed 6 bases, with 13 bases lying between them. CDR3 DNA sequence: TGTGCCAGCTCACTACAGGGACACGGTAATTCACCCCTCCACTTT. It encodes CASSLQGHGNSPLHF.

This clonotype showed up many times. The rearrangement joins TRBV14 to TRBJ2-1, with 9 bases aligning to TRBD2. J gave up 16 bases and V 4 bases, and 11 bases lay outside the gene matches. There are 13 residues in the CDR3. Germline V gene lookup returns CDR1 SGHDN and CDR2 FVKESK. Here the CDR3 reads CASSLASELAGFF. The CDR3 DNA reads as TGTGCCAGCAGCCTCGCATCGGAACTAGCGGGCTTCTTC.

This clonotype was counted ten times or more. This sequence joins TRBV20-1 and TRBJ2-1; tentatively, D is TRBD1 or TRBD2 (5 bases each). The CDR3 extends over 15 amino acids. Per the germline V gene, CDR1 is DFQATT and CDR2 is SNEGSKA (reference sequence). Trimming removed 5 bases at V and 2 bases at J, with 16 bases between. The CDR3 loop is CSACQTRDAYNEQFF. In nucleotides, the CDR3 is TGCAGTGCTTGCCAGACTCGGGACGCCTACAATGAGCAGTTCTTC.

In its sample, this clonotype was seen many times. This rearrangement joins TRBV5-1 to TRBJ2-5, with 7 bases aligning to TRBD2. Germline CDR1 and CDR2: SGHRS and YFSETQ. The V and J ends lost 3 bases and 4 bases, in that order; junction bases with no gene match: 3. The CDR3 sequence is 13 residues long. CDR3: CASSWDYLETQYF. CDR3 in DNA: TGCGCCAGCAGCTGGGACTATCTAGAGACCCAGTACTTC.